This T cell receptor beta chain derives from a study of cytomegalovirus exposure and HLA in healthy donors. Turning to this clone: Its target is not known.

Sequencing used immunoSEQ multiplex PCR; TCRdb keeps in-frame clones, though not all of them. The table has about 130,000 clones, approximately 92% seen once; the top ten hold around 9%. Trimming removed 3 bases at V and 7 bases at J, with 7 bases between. CDR1 is SNHLY and CDR2 is FYNNEI in the germline V gene. The CDR3 is made up of 12 amino acids. General study results and limits: The investigators catalogued 150 to 200 TCR beta chains as cytomegalovirus-associated. Specificity for CMV antigens was confirmed in vitro for a few of the CMV-associated chains. It was reported that the classifier diagnosed cytomegalovirus status with high specificity and sensitivity in both the original and validation cohorts.

Sequenced material: PBMCs. The TCR comes from a woman aged 18-30 years in good health and CMV-seropositive. The V gene is TRBV2, the J gene TRBJ2-1; D perhaps matches TRBD1 (5 bases). The CDR3 loop is CASSDQGNEQFF. The CDR3 DNA reads TGTGCCAGCAGTGACCAGGGAAATGAGCAGTTCTTC.